At least ten counts were recorded for the clone carrying this TCR beta chain. Antigen unknown. This entry comes from a study of regulatory T cells in long-lasting Graves disease. Time point meaning: newly diagnosed GD, antithyroid drugs for less than 3 months. PBMCs were the source of the RNA used for TCR sequencing. Building the TCR beta libraries relied on iRepertoire HTBI primers, and CDR3 regions underwent Arm-PCR. TCRdb processed the multiplex PCR reads anew with MiXCR; each CDR3 protein has one entry. The top ten clones hold under 20% of a sample with around 400,000 distinct CDR3 sequences, approximately 10% of them seen once. Findings and limits, study-wide: Persistent disease was associated with favored TRBV28 usage and with favored use of TRBJ1-2 and TRBJ2-5.

CDR1 LNHDA and CDR2 SQIVND come from the germline V gene (reference sequence). Trimming removed 1 base at V and 2 bases at J, with 6 bases between. The CDR3 consists of 14 residues. The sample was also linked to a second study, of T cells in Graves' hyperthyroidism and ophthalmopathy.

The chain has TRBV19 and TRBJ2-1; TRBD2 might be the D (6 bases). The material sequenced was peripheral blood mononuclear cells (PBMCs), taken at new diagnosis, from a patient treated with antithyroid drugs. The sequence was obtained from a woman in her late teens or twenties with Graves disease. CDR3 sequence: CASSIGGAYNEQFF. The CDR3 DNA reads as TGTGCCAGTAGTATAGGGGGGGCCTACAATGAGCAGTTCTTC.